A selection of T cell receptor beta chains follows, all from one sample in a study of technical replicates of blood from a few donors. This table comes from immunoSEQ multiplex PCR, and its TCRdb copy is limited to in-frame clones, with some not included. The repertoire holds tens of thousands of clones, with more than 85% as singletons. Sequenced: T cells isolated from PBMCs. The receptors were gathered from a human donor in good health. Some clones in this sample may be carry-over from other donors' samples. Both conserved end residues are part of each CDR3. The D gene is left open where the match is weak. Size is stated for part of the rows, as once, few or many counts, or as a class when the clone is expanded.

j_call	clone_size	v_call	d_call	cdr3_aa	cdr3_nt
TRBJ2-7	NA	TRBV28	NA	CASSFGGSRSYEQYF	TGTGCCAGCAGTTTCGGAGGGAGCCGAAGCTACGAGCAGTACTTC
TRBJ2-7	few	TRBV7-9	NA	CASSFKPSAGLDEQYF	TGTGCCAGCAGCTTCAAACCCTCAGCAGGCCTCGACGAGCAGTACTTC
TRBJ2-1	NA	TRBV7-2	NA	CASSLTRELINEQFF	TGTGCCAGCAGCTTAACGAGGGAATTAATCAATGAGCAGTTCTTC
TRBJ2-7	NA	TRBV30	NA	CAWMGARYDEQYF	TGTGCCTGGATGGGGGCCCGCTACGACGAGCAGTACTTC
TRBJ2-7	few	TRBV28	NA	CASSRYEQYF	TGTGCCAGCAGCCGGTACGAGCAGTACTTC
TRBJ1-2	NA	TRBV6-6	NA	CASSFRGSNYGYTF	TGTGCCAGCAGTTTTCGCGGGTCTAACTATGGCTACACCTTC
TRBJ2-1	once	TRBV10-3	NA	CAIQETVFYNEQFF	TGTGCCATCCAGGAGACAGTGTTCTACAATGAGCAGTTCTTC
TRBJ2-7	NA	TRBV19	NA	CASSIQGLSEQYF	TGTGCCAGTAGTATACAGGGTCTGAGCGAGCAGTACTTC
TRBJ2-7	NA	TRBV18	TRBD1	CASSPGQGRGEQYF	TGTGCCAGCTCACCAGGACAGGGGCGAGGAGAGCAGTACTTC
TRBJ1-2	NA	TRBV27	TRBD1	CASSSRDRIYGYTF	TGTGCCAGCAGTTCCCGGGACAGGATCTATGGCTACACCTTC
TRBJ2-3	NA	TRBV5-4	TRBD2	CASSYQAGASTDTQYF	TGTGCCAGCAGCTACCAAGCGGGGGCTAGCACAGATACGCAGTATTTT
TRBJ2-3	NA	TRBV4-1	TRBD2	CASSLQAGGEDTQYF	TGCGCCAGCAGCCTCCAGGCGGGAGGGGAAGATACGCAGTATTTT
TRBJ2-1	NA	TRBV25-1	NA	CASSVIVSHNEQFF	TGTGCCAGCAGTGTAATAGTTTCCCACAATGAGCAGTTCTTC
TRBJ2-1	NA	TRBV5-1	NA	CASSPNLASSYNEQFF	TGCGCCAGCAGCCCCAACCTAGCCAGCTCCTACAATGAGCAGTTCTTC